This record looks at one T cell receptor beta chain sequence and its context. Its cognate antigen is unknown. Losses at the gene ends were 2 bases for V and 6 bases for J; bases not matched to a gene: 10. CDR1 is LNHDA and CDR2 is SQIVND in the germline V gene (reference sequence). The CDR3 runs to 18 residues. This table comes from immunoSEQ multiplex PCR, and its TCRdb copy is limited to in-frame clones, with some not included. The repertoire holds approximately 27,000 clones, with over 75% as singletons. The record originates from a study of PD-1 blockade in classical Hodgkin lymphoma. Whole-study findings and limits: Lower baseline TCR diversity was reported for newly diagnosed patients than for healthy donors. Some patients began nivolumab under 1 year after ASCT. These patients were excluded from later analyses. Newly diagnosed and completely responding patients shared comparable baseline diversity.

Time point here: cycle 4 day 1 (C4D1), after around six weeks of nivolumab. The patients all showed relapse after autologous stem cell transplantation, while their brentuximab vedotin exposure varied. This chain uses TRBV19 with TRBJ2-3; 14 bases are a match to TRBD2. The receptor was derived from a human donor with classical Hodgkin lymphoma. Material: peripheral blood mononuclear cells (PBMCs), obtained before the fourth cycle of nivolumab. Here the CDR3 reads CASSITTSGGVASDTQYF. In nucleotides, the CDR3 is TGTGCCAGTAGTATAACGACTAGCGGGGGGGTAGCGTCGGATACGCAGTATTTT.